These 17 T cell receptor beta chains were all obtained from the same sample, sequenced in a study of cytomegalovirus exposure and HLA in healthy donors. This PCR relied on a set of 60 Vbeta primers and 13 Jbeta primers. The data were produced by immunoSEQ multiplex PCR, yet TCRdb's version contains in-frame clones alone and is incomplete. The sample yields some 190,000 clones, roughly four fifths seen once. The sample consisted of PBMCs. All receptors derive from a woman aged 25-40 years in good health and CMV-seropositive.

CDR3 bases: TGTGCCAGCAGCCGGAGGACAGGGCCTTTAAGCAATCAGCCCCAGCATTTT. It yields the protein CASSRRTGPLSNQPQHF. The genes are TRBV13 and TRBJ1-5; TRBD1 aligns across 8 bases. The CDR3 runs 17 residues. V lost 5 bases and J lost 1; bases outside the gene matches: 10. CDR1 is PRHDT and CDR2 is FYEKMQ in the germline V gene (reference sequence).

This chain uses TRBV4-2 with TRBJ2-7; 9 nucleotides agree with TRBD2. This CDR3 spans 15 amino acids. CDR1 LGHNA and CDR2 YNFKEQ come from the germline V gene. J lost 3 bases, V lost 0 bases, and 3 bases had no gene match. In nucleotides, the CDR3 is TGTGCCAGCAGCCAAGAGGGGACTAGCCGCTACGAGCAGTACTTC. Protein sequence: CASSQEGTSRYEQYF.

This sequence joins TRBV27 and TRBJ1-1; perhaps TRBD1 as D (6 bases). Trimming took off 1 base at V and 5 bases at J, with 11 bases between the two ends. Germline V gene sequence: CDR1 MNHEY, CDR2 SMNVEV (reference sequence). The CDR3 loop spans 14 amino acids. CDR3 nucleotides: TGTGCCAGCAGTTTATTAGGGGGGGGGACTGAAGCTTTCTTT. It translates to CASSLLGGGTEAFF.

The CDR3 sequence is CASSSLTGSYEQYF. In nucleotides, the CDR3 is TGTGCCAGCAGCTCCCTGACTGGATCCTACGAGCAGTACTTC. The chain has TRBV11-2 and TRBJ2-7; the D is unclear. CDR1 and CDR2 from the germline V gene are SGHAT and FQNNGV. The CDR3 extends over 14 amino acids. V lost 4 bases to trimming and J lost 1 base, with 11 bases between them.

V is TRBV7-9 and J is TRBJ2-3; 10 nucleotides match TRBD2. Unmatched junction bases numbered 13, after V lost 4 bases and J lost 3 bases. The CDR3 is made up of 18 amino acids. Looked up from germline, CDR1 is SEHNR and CDR2 is FQNEAQ (reference sequence). Here the CDR3 reads CASSSTGIAGGWTDTQYF. CDR3 bases: TGTGCCAGCAGCTCGACAGGGATAGCGGGAGGTTGGACAGATACGCAGTATTTT.

The V and J genes are TRBV7-9 and TRBJ1-5, with 9 bases that match TRBD1. The CDR3 has 14 residues. Unmatched junction bases numbered 1, after V lost 1 base and J lost 6 bases. The V gene's germline CDR1 is SEHNR and CDR2 FQNEAQ (reference sequence). The CDR3 loop is CASSLVGQGQPQHF. CDR3 bases: TGTGCCAGCAGCTTAGTGGGACAGGGTCAGCCCCAGCATTTT.

The V call is TRBV6-1, the J call TRBJ2-7; 10 positions agree with TRBD2. The V and J ends lost 10 bases and 0 bases, in that order; junction bases with no gene match: 6. Germline V gives CDR1 MNHNS, CDR2 SASEGT. The CDR3 is 14 residues long. CDR3 nucleotides: TGTGCCATCAGGACTAGCGGAAACTCCTACGAGCAGTACTTC. It encodes CAIRTSGNSYEQYF.

CDR3 amino acids: CASSRGGRRLTDTQYF. Here the CDR3 DNA reads TGTGCCAGCAGCCGGGGGGGGCGGAGGCTCACAGATACGCAGTATTTT. The chain has TRBV11-2 and TRBJ2-3; the match to TRBD2 covers 8 bases. Trimming removed 5 bases from V and 2 bases from J; junction bases left unmatched: 9. The CDR3 length is 16 residues. Germline V lookup: CDR1 SGHAT, CDR2 FQNNGV.

The chain uses TRBV28 and TRBJ2-7; 11 bases align to TRBD2. CDR3 length: 14 amino acids. CDR1 is MDHEN and CDR2 is SYDVKM in the germline V gene. V was clipped by 6 bases and J by 3 bases; unmatched bases: 4. CDR3 coding DNA: TGTGCCAGCAGCCCACTAGCGGGAGTCTACGAGCAGTACTTC. Protein product: CASSPLAGVYEQYF.

This clone was counted once. This CDR3 reads CASSAAGAYEQYF. CDR3 in DNA: TGTGCCAGCAGCGCAGCGGGCGCCTACGAGCAGTACTTC. This rearrangement joins TRBV4-2 to TRBJ2-7, with D perhaps TRBD2 (6 bases). This CDR3 comprises 13 residues. Trimming pared 5 bases from V and 2 bases from J, leaving 10 bases between. Germline loops: CDR1 LGHNA, CDR2 YNFKEQ.

The gene calls are TRBV10-2 and TRBJ1-2; the D is unclear. The CDR3 length is 15 residues. Germline CDR1 and CDR2: WSHSY and SAAADI. The V gene lost 0 bases and the J gene lost 6 bases, with 14 bases spanning the gap. This CDR3 is CASSESITAQNGYTF. The DNA of the CDR3 is TGCGCCAGCAGTGAGTCGATTACCGCACAAAATGGCTACACCTTC.

V usage is TRBV5-5 and J usage is TRBJ1-6; D remains unclear. V was shortened by 4 bases and J by 10 bases, with 12 bases between the two germline ends. Germline CDR1 and CDR2: SGHKS and YYEKEE (reference sequence). The CDR3 is 13 amino acids. In nucleotides, the CDR3 is TGTGCCAGCAGCGAGAGAGAAAGCTCACCCCTCCACTTT. It codes for CASSERESSPLHF.

Concerning this clone itself: The same CDR3 can be traced to other DNA sequences in this sample. J is TRBJ2-5 and V is TRBV18; D call uncertain. The CDR3 is 13 amino acids. Between the trimmed V and J ends, which lost 4 bases and 2 bases, there was a span of 8 bases. Looked up from germline, CDR1 is KGHSH and CDR2 is LQKENI. CDR3 in DNA: TGTGCCAGCTCACGCGGTCGGCAAGAGACCCAGTACTTC. Translating gives CASSRGRQETQYF.

The gene calls are TRBV5-1 and TRBJ2-3; possibly TRBD1 for D (6 bases). The CDR3 consists of 12 residues. Germline CDR1 reads SGHRS; CDR2 reads YFSETQ. V shed 7 bases and J shed 2 bases, with 8 bases lying between them. The CDR3 coding sequence is TGCGCCAGCCGACAGGACACAGATACGCAGTATTTT. Its translation is CASRQDTDTQYF.

The V gene is TRBV19, the J gene TRBJ1-1; D is perhaps TRBD1 (6 bases). Germline V gene sequence: CDR1 LNHDA, CDR2 SQIVND (reference sequence). CDR3 length: 13 residues. Between the trimmed V and J ends, which lost 5 bases and 2 bases, there was a span of 9 bases. The CDR3 region is CASSSTGNTEAFF. For the CDR3, the DNA is TGTGCCAGTAGTTCGACAGGAAACACTGAAGCTTTCTTT.

The J gene is TRBJ1-2, the V gene TRBV28; 8 nucleotides agree with TRBD1. Trimming cost V 6 bases and J 6 bases; bases outside gene matches: 9. Germline V lookup: CDR1 MDHEN, CDR2 SYDVKM. This CDR3 is built from 14 residues. The CDR3 DNA sequence: TGTGCCAGCAGGACGACAGGGGAAGGCGATGGCTACACCTTC. It is translated as CASRTTGEGDGYTF.

The chain has TRBV11-2 and TRBJ2-7, with a weak D call TRBD2 (6 bases). This CDR3 comprises 15 residues. V was pared by 5 bases and J by 4 bases, with 18 bases between. Germline V CDR1 and CDR2: SGHAT, FQNNGV. Written as DNA, the CDR3 is TGTGCCAGCAGCGCCTCCGGGACTCTAGCTTACGAGCAGTACTTC. It translates to CASSASGTLAYEQYF.